Below are 3 T cell receptor beta chains sequenced from a single sample in a study of cytomegalovirus exposure and HLA in healthy donors. 60 Vbeta and 13 Jbeta primers were used in PCR. Assay: immunoSEQ multiplex PCR; the TCRdb copy retains only in-frame clones and omits some. The sample yields about 200,000 clones, approximately 80% seen once. Sequenced material: PBMCs. The source is a woman in her twenties or thirties in good health and CMV-seronegative.

This sequence joins TRBV5-1 and TRBJ1-2; D is ambiguous. V was cut by 0 bases and J by 0 bases, with 9 bases left in between. CDR1 is SGHRS and CDR2 is YFSETQ in the germline V gene. This CDR3 is 15 amino acids long. The CDR3 coding sequence is TGCGCCAGCAGCTTGGTCGGGAAGGCTAACTATGGCTACACCTTC. This sequence encodes CASSLVGKANYGYTF. The full variable domain, with the rest looked up from reference TRBV5-1 and TRBJ1-2, is KAGVTQTPRYLIKTRGQQVTLSCSPISGHRSVSWYQQTPGQGLQFLFEYFSETQRNKGNFPGRFSGRQFSNSRSEMNVSTLELGDSALYLCASSLVGKANYGYTFGSGTRLTVV.

The chain recombines TRBV18 with TRBJ2-7; tentative D call: TRBD2 (5 bases). Germline V lookup: CDR1 KGHSH, CDR2 LQKENI. The CDR3 is 15 residues long. The V end lost 2 bases, the J end lost 4 bases, and 15 bases lay between the germline ends. In nucleotides, the CDR3 is TGTGCCAGCTCACCAAGGGAGAAACCCGGGTACGAGCAGTACTTC. Protein: CASSPREKPGYEQYF.

This clone was observed a few times. The CDR3 protein is CATSRGEGYEQYF. In nucleotides, the CDR3 is TGTGCCACCAGCCGAGGGGAGGGTTACGAGCAGTACTTC. V gene TRBV15 combines with J gene TRBJ2-7, with 7 bases aligning to TRBD2. The CDR3 runs to 13 residues. V trimming: 5 bases; J trimming: 4 bases; junction bases outside the gene matches: 5. Germline CDR1 is LNHNV and CDR2 is YYDKDF (reference sequence).